What follows is one T cell receptor (beta chain) and its context. Its antigen is not known. This sample stems from a study of cytomegalovirus exposure and HLA in healthy donors. Notes on the study in general: Most TCR sequences were seen very rarely across donors, but some public TCRs occurred in many.

PCR employed 60 Vbeta and 13 Jbeta primers. Clones were read by immunoSEQ multiplex PCR, and TCRdb kept only the in-frame ones, dropping some. The data contain approximately 160,000 clones, around 75% of them singletons. CDR1 and CDR2 from the germline V gene are SGHNT and YYREEE (reference sequence). V was trimmed by 6 bases and J by 2 bases, leaving 17 bases between them. This CDR3 comprises 15 residues. Sequencing was carried out using PBMCs. V usage is TRBV5-4 and J usage is TRBJ1-2; possible D gene TRBD1, 6 bases. The origin of this receptor is a human donor in good health. CDR3 sequence (DNA): TGTGCCAGCACCCTTGAGCGCCAGGGGAACTATGGCTACACCTTC. Protein: CASTLERQGNYGYTF.